This record looks at one TCR beta chain sequence and its context. Its antigen remains unknown. The sample originates from a study of shared clonotypes between healthy human individuals. The wider study: Samples came from two female and three male donors aged 18 to 49.

This CDR3 is built from 13 residues. The ends were cut back, 4 bases at V and 11 bases at J, with 18 bases in the middle. Germline values: CDR1 SQVTM, CDR2 ANQGSEA. Every donor, a Caucasian adult, lived in Nashville, Tennessee. Overall study findings and caveats: As a rule, naive subsets had a larger estimated richness than memory subsets. Clonotype sharing across several donors was observed for roughly 5% of naive CD4 clonotypes.

Only in-frame clones appear in the TCRdb table, and some are missing; sequencing was by immunoSEQ multiplex PCR. The table has millions of clones, approximately 93% seen once; the top ten hold under 0.45%. The source is a man aged 18 to 29 in good health. Some clones in this sample may be carry-over from other donors' samples. The genes are TRBV29-1 and TRBJ1-5; D may be TRBD1 (5 bases). Sequenced material: naive CD4+ T cells from PBMCs. Subset indicated: CD45RA+ positively selected. CDR3 nucleotides: TGCAGCGTTGGGGGGGAGAGGATGGAGACCCAGCATTTT. As protein: CSVGGERMETQHF.